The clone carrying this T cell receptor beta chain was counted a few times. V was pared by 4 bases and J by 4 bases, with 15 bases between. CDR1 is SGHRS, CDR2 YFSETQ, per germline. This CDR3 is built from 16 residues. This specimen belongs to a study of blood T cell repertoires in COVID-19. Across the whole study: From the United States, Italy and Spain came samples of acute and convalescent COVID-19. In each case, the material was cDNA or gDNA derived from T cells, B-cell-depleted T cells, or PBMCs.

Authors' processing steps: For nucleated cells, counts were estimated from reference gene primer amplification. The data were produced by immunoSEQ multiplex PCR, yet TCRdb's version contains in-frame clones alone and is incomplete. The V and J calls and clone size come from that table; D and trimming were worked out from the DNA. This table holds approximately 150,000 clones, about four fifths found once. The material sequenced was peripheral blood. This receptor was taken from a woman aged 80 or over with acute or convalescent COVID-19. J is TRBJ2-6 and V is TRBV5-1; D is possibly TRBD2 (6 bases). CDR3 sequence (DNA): TGCGCCAGCAGCCCAATTGGAGGGACCGGGGCCAACGTCCTGACTTTC. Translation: CASSPIGGTGANVLTF. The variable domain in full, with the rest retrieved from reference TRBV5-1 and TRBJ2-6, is KAGVTQTPRYLIKTRGQQVTLSCSPISGHRSVSWYQQTPGQGLQFLFEYFSETQRNKGNFPGRFSGRQFSNSRSEMNVSTLELGDSALYLCASSPIGGTGANVLTFGAGSRLTVL.